One and the same sample provided the 4 T cell receptor beta chains below, sequenced in a study of a mutant IDH1 vaccine in newly diagnosed glioma. Measured with immunoSEQ multiplex PCR; TCRdb has only the in-frame clones, and not every one. The sample contains 70,000 to 95,000 clones, about 80% of which appear only once. Noted time point: baseline, week 1 (first vaccination visit). This sample's treatment: pre-vaccination baseline after standard-of-care therapy. Sequenced here: PBMCs, sampled from a glioma patient treated with radiotherapy, temozolomide or both. Every receptor here comes from a man aged 35 to 55 with glioma. Some clones in this sample may be carry-over from other donors' samples.

The chain joins TRBV7-9 to TRBJ1-5; D is unresolved. The V and J ends lost 1 base and 3 bases respectively, with 10 bases between them. The CDR3 has 15 amino acids. Per the germline V gene, CDR1 is SEHNR and CDR2 is FQNEAQ (reference sequence). Here the CDR3 reads CASSLDGSPNQPQHF. CDR3 in DNA: TGTGCCAGCAGCTTAGACGGCAGCCCCAATCAGCCCCAGCATTTT. The full variable domain, its missing parts supplied by reference TRBV7-9 and TRBJ1-5, is DTGVSQNPRHKITKRGQNVTFRCDPISEHNRLYWYRQTLGQGPEFLTYFQNEAQLEKSRLLSDRFSAERPKGSFSTLEIQRTEQGDSAMYLCASSLDGSPNQPQHFGDGTRLSIL.

V gene TRBV13 combines with J gene TRBJ2-7; the D gene is possibly TRBD1 (6 bases). This CDR3 comprises 13 residues. Per the germline V gene, CDR1 is PRHDT and CDR2 is FYEKMQ (reference sequence). Trimming left V 8 bases short and J 4 bases short, with 15 bases between. The CDR3 nucleotides read TGTGCCAGCGACGTCAGGGGAGTTTACGAGCAGTACTTC. Translating it yields CASDVRGVYEQYF.

V and J are TRBV5-1 and TRBJ1-2, with a weak D call TRBD1 (6 bases). The CDR3 runs to 14 residues. Trimming cost V 4 bases and J 3 bases, with 13 bases left between them. The germline CDR1 and CDR2 sequences are SGHRS and YFSETQ. The CDR3 DNA is TGCGCCAGCAGCCACTCACAGGGAGACTATGGCTACACCTTC. It yields the protein CASSHSQGDYGYTF. Drawing the rest from reference TRBV5-1 and TRBJ1-2, the complete variable domain is KAGVTQTPRYLIKTRGQQVTLSCSPISGHRSVSWYQQTPGQGLQFLFEYFSETQRNKGNFPGRFSGRQFSNSRSEMNVSTLELGDSALYLCASSHSQGDYGYTFGSGTRLTVV.

This chain links TRBV6-5 with TRBJ2-7; a possible D gene is TRBD2 (6 bases). Trimming stripped 7 bases from V and 3 bases from J, with 13 bases between. The CDR3 spans 13 residues. Germline loops: CDR1 MNHEY, CDR2 SVGAGI. This chain's CDR3 is CASTLGLYYEQYF. For the CDR3, the DNA is TGTGCCAGCACTTTGGGACTGTACTACGAGCAGTACTTC.